The 23 T cell receptor beta chains below all came from one sample that was sequenced in a study of blood T cells in healthy people across ages. A J-beta primer mix and a sample-barcoded 5' primer were used in a second PCR of roughly 7 to 12 cycles. In TCRdb, the 5' RACE reads were re-called with MiXCR into one record per CDR3 protein. Of about 1.8 million distinct CDR3 sequences listed, about 49% are singletons. Specimen: blood. The receptor set was obtained from a woman in her thirties or forties in good health.

The chain has TRBV5-1 and TRBJ2-1; D is perhaps TRBD2 (6 bases). V was trimmed by 2 bases and J by 0 bases, leaving 15 bases between them. The CDR3 sequence is 17 residues long. Germline V CDR1 and CDR2: SGHRS, YFSETQ. CDR3 coding DNA: TGCGCCAGCAGCTTTCGGGCGGGGAGTAGCTCCTACAATGAGCAGTTCTTC. It specifies CASSFRAGSSSYNEQFF.

The J gene is TRBJ1-6, the V gene TRBV9; tentative D call: TRBD1 (5 bases). This CDR3 has 15 amino acids. CDR1 is SGDLS and CDR2 is YYNGEE in the germline V gene. V gave up 0 bases and J gave up 7 bases, with 11 bases separating them. CDR3 region: CASSVDGALNSPLHF. CDR3 DNA sequence: TGTGCCAGCAGCGTAGATGGGGCCCTGAATTCACCCCTCCACTTT. Combining the CDR3 with reference TRBV9 and TRBJ1-6 gives the whole variable domain DSGVTQTPKHLITATGQRVTLRCSPRSGDLSVYWYQQSLDQGLQFLIQYYNGEERAKGNILERFSAQQFPDLHSELNLSSLELGDSALYFCASSVDGALNSPLHFGNGTRLTVT.

V gene TRBV6-6 combines with J gene TRBJ1-6; D is unresolved. This CDR3 has 14 residues. The germline V gene has CDR1 MNHNY and CDR2 SVGAGI (reference sequence). V lost 6 bases to trimming and J lost 10 bases, with 16 bases between them. DNA for the CDR3: TGTGCCAGCAGGCCAGATGTGAGGAAGTCACCCCTCCACTTT. This translates into CASRPDVRKSPLHF.

There are a few counts of this clonotype. The CDR3 bases are TGTGCCACCAGCAGAGATTTCGGGGATACGCAGTATTTT. Amino acids: CATSRDFGDTQYF. The V gene is TRBV15, the J gene TRBJ2-3; D remains unclear. The CDR3 covers 13 residues. V shed 0 bases and J shed 6 bases, with 7 bases lying between them. CDR1 and CDR2 (germline): LNHNV, YYDKDF (reference sequence).

This clonotype was picked up one time. The junction and the germline gene differ at one end; a read error may be behind it. Here the CDR3 DNA reads TGTACCATCAGTAGACAGGGCGCTCTAGAGACCCAGTACTTC. Translation gives CTISRQGALETQYF. The chain links TRBV10-3 to TRBJ2-7, with 7 positions matching TRBD1. The J call is uncertain, as TRBJ2-5 better fits the DNA end. The CDR3 loop spans 14 amino acids. Germline lookup yields CDR1 ENHRY and CDR2 SYGVKD.

In this sample, this clonotype turned up a few times. The chain has TRBV15 and TRBJ1-2; no firm D call. The length of the CDR3 is 13 residues. V was shortened by 0 bases and J by 8 bases, with 10 bases between the two germline ends. Germline V CDR1 and CDR2: LNHNV, YYDKDF (reference sequence). CDR3 DNA: TGTGCCACCAGCAGAGACACAGAACGGGGCTACACCTTC. Its translation is CATSRDTERGYTF.

The J gene is TRBJ1-5, the V gene TRBV6-5; 7 nucleotides line up with TRBD1. CDR1 and CDR2 from the germline V gene are MNHEY and SVGAGI. V dropped 5 bases and J dropped 9; count of bases not matched to a gene: 10. The CDR3 runs to 14 residues. In DNA, the CDR3 is TGTGCCAGCAGTCGACAGGGCCCTCCTGCGCCCCAGCATTTT. Protein sequence: CASSRQGPPAPQHF.

This clonotype was recorded a few times. The genes are TRBV12-3 or TRBV12-4 and TRBJ2-1; maybe TRBD2 (6 bases). Trimming left V 3 bases short and J 8 bases short, with 17 bases between. CDR3 length: 15 residues. In DNA form, the CDR3 reads TGTGCCAGCAGTTTGCAGGAGGGGACCAAGGATGAGCAGTTCTTC. Translation gives CASSLQEGTKDEQFF.

The V call is TRBV2, the J call TRBJ2-1; weak D call: TRBD2 (5 bases). Germline lookup yields CDR1 SNHLY and CDR2 FYNNEI. The CDR3 is 15 amino acids. The V end was cut by 2 bases, the J end by 5 bases, with 13 bases between. Here the CDR3 DNA reads TGTGCCAGCAGTGAACTAGCCGGATATGACAATGAGCAGTTCTTC. Translated: CASSELAGYDNEQFF. The full variable domain, in which reference TRBV2 and TRBJ2-1 provide the parts outside the CDR3, is EPEVTQTPSHQVTQMGQEVILRCVPISNHLYFYWYRQILGQKVEFLVSFYNNEISEKSEIFDDQFSVERPDGSNFTLKIRSTKLEDSAMYFCASSELAGYDNEQFFGPGTRLTVL.

The chain joins TRBV7-9 to TRBJ1-4; no clear D gene. Germline CDR1 is SEHNR and CDR2 is FQNEAQ (reference sequence). The CDR3 is made up of 14 amino acids. Trimming cost V 5 bases and J 7 bases, with 14 bases left between them. The CDR3 here is CASSPMAPSEKLFF. DNA of the CDR3: TGTGCCAGCAGCCCGATGGCCCCCTCTGAAAAACTGTTTTTT.

J is TRBJ2-7 and V is TRBV13, with D maybe TRBD1 (6 bases). Trimming removed 7 bases at V and 2 bases at J, with 12 bases between. Germline CDR1 is PRHDT and CDR2 is FYEKMQ (reference sequence). This CDR3 region has 13 residues. CDR3 protein: CASKRQDPYEQYF. The CDR3, as DNA: TGTGCCAGCAAAAGACAGGACCCCTACGAGCAGTACTTC.

V and J are TRBV20-1 and TRBJ1-2; 12 positions match TRBD1. The J segment lost 8 bases and the V segment lost 4 bases, leaving 8 bases of the junction unmatched. Germline assignment: CDR1 DFQATT and CDR2 SNEGSKA (reference sequence). The CDR3 is made up of 14 amino acids. This CDR3 is CSATLGQGAYGYTF. As DNA, the CDR3 is TGCAGTGCTACCCTGGGACAGGGGGCCTACGGCTACACCTTC.

At least ten counts were recorded for this clonotype. J is TRBJ2-1 and V is TRBV5-1; 8 bases are a match to TRBD1. This CDR3 is 14 amino acids long. Germline CDR1 SGHRS, CDR2 YFSETQ. J lost 7 bases, V lost 6 bases, and 9 bases had no gene match. CDR3 amino acids: CASISGTGGNEQFF. Here the CDR3 DNA reads TGCGCCAGCATCTCCGGGACAGGCGGAAATGAGCAGTTCTTC.

For this clonotype: One end of the junction varies from germline; a read error may be responsible. The rearrangement joins TRBV7-9 to TRBJ1-2; TRBD1 might be the D (6 bases). The CDR3 covers 16 residues. Germline V gene data show CDR1 as SEHNR and CDR2 as FQNEAQ (reference sequence). The CDR3 DNA sequence: TGTGCCGGCAGCTACCCAAAGGACGGGGGGCTCTATGGCTACACCTTC. Its protein product is CAGSYPKDGGLYGYTF.

The rearrangement uses TRBV6-5 and TRBJ1-2, with 9 bases identical to TRBD1. There are 15 residues in the CDR3. Losses at the gene ends were 4 bases for V and 6 bases for J; bases not matched to a gene: 9. Germline V gene data show CDR1 as MNHEY and CDR2 as SVGAGI. CDR3 in amino acids: CASSSPHRGRDGYTF. The CDR3 DNA follows: TGTGCCAGCAGTTCCCCACACAGGGGGCGCGATGGCTACACCTTC.

The chain carries TRBV13 and TRBJ2-2, with D unclear. Trimming removed 5 bases at V and 0 bases at J, with 13 bases between. The CDR3 contains 16 residues. Germline V gene lookup returns CDR1 PRHDT and CDR2 FYEKMQ (reference sequence). CDR3 sequence: CASSPEMTANTGELFF. CDR3 coding DNA: TGTGCCAGCAGCCCCGAGATGACCGCGAACACCGGGGAGCTGTTTTTT. Full variable domain (outside the CDR3, taken from reference TRBV13 and TRBJ2-2): AAGVIQSPRHLIKEKRETATLKCYPIPRHDTVYWYQQGPGQDPQFLISFYEKMQSDKGSIPDRFSAQQFSDYHSELNMSSLELGDSALYFCASSPEMTANTGELFFGEGSRLTVL.

The J gene is TRBJ2-5, the V gene TRBV4-2; 8 bases align to TRBD2. The germline CDR1 and CDR2 sequences are LGHNA and YNFKEQ. V lost 0 bases, J lost 3 bases, and 18 bases stayed unmatched. This CDR3 spans 20 amino acids. The CDR3 sequence: CASSQEGRLAGRGEEETQYF. The CDR3 DNA is TGTGCCAGCAGCCAAGAAGGGAGGCTAGCGGGTCGGGGAGAGGAAGAGACCCAGTACTTC.

The CDR3: CASKGNKRTDTQYF. CDR3 nucleotides: TGTGCCAGCAAGGGGAATAAACGCACAGATACGCAGTATTTT. The chain links TRBV6-2 or TRBV6-3 to TRBJ2-3; a possible D gene is TRBD1 (5 bases). V lost 7 bases and J lost 1, with 12 bases in between. There are 14 residues in the CDR3. Germline V gene data show CDR1 as MNHEY and CDR2 as SVGEGT.

The chain recombines TRBV20-1 with TRBJ2-1; 8 bases map to TRBD2. CDR3 size: 15 residues. Germline lookup yields CDR1 DFQATT and CDR2 SNEGSKA (reference sequence). In nucleotides, the CDR3 is TGCAGCCAATCTATAGCTAGCGGGCGCCACAATGAGCAGTTCTTC. The encoded protein is CSQSIASGRHNEQFF.

On this clonotype itself: A read error may produce the germline difference seen at one junction end. V usage is TRBV7-9 and J usage is TRBJ2-5; maybe TRBD1 (5 bases). The J call may be mistaken, given a closer DNA end match to TRBJ2-7. Germline V gives CDR1 SEHNR, CDR2 FQNEAQ (reference sequence). The CDR3 extends over 14 amino acids. The CDR3 nucleotides read TGTGTCAGCAGCTCGGGCAGGACACCCTACGAGCAGTACTTC. Amino acids: CVSSSGRTPYEQYF.

This clonotype was observed a handful of times. V and J are TRBV20-1 and TRBJ2-7; 8 bases line up with TRBD1. The CDR3 has 15 amino acids. Trimming took 5 bases from V and 3 from J; bases not matched to a gene: 12. Per the germline V gene, CDR1 is DFQATT and CDR2 is SNEGSKA (reference sequence). CDR3 DNA sequence: TGCAGTGCTCCACGATCGGACAGGGATCTCTACGAGCAGTACTTC. This sequence encodes CSAPRSDRDLYEQYF.

The chain combines TRBV20-1 with TRBJ1-2; tentatively, D is TRBD1 (5 bases). Per germline, CDR1 DFQATT and CDR2 SNEGSKA (reference sequence). This CDR3 spans 17 amino acids. The germline V and J ends were trimmed by 6 bases and 8 bases, with 31 bases remaining between them. The CDR3 region is CSAGGIPGLLTEAGYTF. CDR3 bases: TGCAGTGCCGGAGGAATACCGGGACTCCTGACTGAGGCGGGCTACACCTTC.

This clonotype occurred a few times. V is TRBV6-1 and J is TRBJ2-7; 10 bases match TRBD2. The germline gives CDR1 MNHNS, CDR2 SASEGT. Trimming took 10 bases from V and 2 from J; bases not matched to a gene: 2. The CDR3 loop spans 12 amino acids. CDR3: CATLAGAYEQYF. The CDR3, as DNA: TGTGCCACCCTAGCGGGGGCCTACGAGCAGTACTTC.